A single sample is the source of the 5 T cell receptor beta chains below, sequenced in a study of response to subunit inactivated influenza vaccine. TCRdb fed the RT-PCR reads into MiXCR, producing one record per CDR3 protein. The repertoire has approximately 490,000 distinct CDR3 sequences, roughly 7.9% of them found once; the top ten carry 13%. This sample comprised PBMCs from blood, obtained roughly 24 months after vaccination. The receptors derive from a man between 50 and 69 years old who received an inactivated influenza vaccine.

This clonotype was observed at least ten times. The rearrangement uses TRBV5-1 and TRBJ2-5; 9 nucleotides line up with TRBD2. Trimming took 4 bases from V and 1 from J; bases not matched to a gene: 8. CDR3 size: 16 residues. Germline assignment: CDR1 SGHRS and CDR2 YFSETQ. CDR3 in amino acids: CASSVASGVAQETQYF. The CDR3 bases are TGCGCCAGCAGCGTCGCTAGCGGGGTCGCCCAAGAGACCCAGTACTTC.

This chain joins TRBV3-1 and TRBJ2-3, with 8 bases identical to TRBD2. Germline assignment: CDR1 LGHDT and CDR2 YNNKEL (reference sequence). V was pared by 1 base and J by 2 bases, with 11 bases of the junction left unmatched. This CDR3 has 18 residues. This CDR3 is CASSQGRLAGIYTDTQYF. Here the CDR3 DNA reads TGTGCCAGCAGCCAAGGTCGGTTAGCGGGGATTTACACAGATACGCAGTATTTT.

This clonotype was counted at least ten times. The chain recombines TRBV12-3 or TRBV12-4 with TRBJ2-7; D ambiguous. The CDR3 totals 12 residues. Between the trimmed V and J ends, which lost 3 bases and 6 bases, there was a span of 9 bases. The CDR3 nucleotides read TGTGCCAGCAGTTTGTCTGGGGTCGAGCAGTACTTC. Protein product: CASSLSGVEQYF.

This clonotype was seen more than once but under ten times. V usage is TRBV28 and J usage is TRBJ2-7; TRBD2 matches 9 bases. This CDR3 has 16 amino acids. Unmatched junction bases numbered 9, after V lost 2 bases and J lost 4 bases. CDR1 MDHEN and CDR2 SYDVKM come from the germline V gene. The CDR3 loop is CASSLGLAGAPYEQYF. The CDR3 DNA sequence: TGTGCCAGCAGTTTAGGGTTAGCGGGAGCCCCGTACGAGCAGTACTTC.

This clonotype has at least ten counts. This rearrangement joins TRBV29-1 to TRBJ2-3; 10 bases map to TRBD2. Germline V gives CDR1 SQVTM, CDR2 ANQGSEA. The CDR3 contains 15 residues. The J segment lost 9 bases and the V segment lost 0 bases, leaving 9 bases of the junction unmatched. CDR3: CSVEEAGGAVGTQYF. The CDR3, as DNA: TGCAGCGTTGAAGAAGCGGGGGGGGCCGTGGGCACGCAGTATTTT.